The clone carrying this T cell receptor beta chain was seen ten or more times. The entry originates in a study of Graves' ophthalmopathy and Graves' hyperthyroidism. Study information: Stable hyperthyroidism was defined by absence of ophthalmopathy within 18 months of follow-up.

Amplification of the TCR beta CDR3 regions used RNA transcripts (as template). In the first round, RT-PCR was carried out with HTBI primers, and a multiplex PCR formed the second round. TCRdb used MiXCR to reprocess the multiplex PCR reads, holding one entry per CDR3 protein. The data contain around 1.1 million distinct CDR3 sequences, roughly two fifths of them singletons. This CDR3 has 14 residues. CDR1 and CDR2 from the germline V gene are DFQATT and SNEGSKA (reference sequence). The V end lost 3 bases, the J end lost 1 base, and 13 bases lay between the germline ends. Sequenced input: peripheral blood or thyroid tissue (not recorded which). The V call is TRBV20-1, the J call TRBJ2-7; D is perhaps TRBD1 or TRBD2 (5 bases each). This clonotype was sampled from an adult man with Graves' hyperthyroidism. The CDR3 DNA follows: TGCAGTGCTAGTTCACCGGGGCTATCCTACGAGCAGTACTTC. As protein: CSASSPGLSYEQYF.